This passage covers 2 T cell receptor beta chains from one sample sequenced in a study of T-cell memory formation after mild COVID-19. TCRdb recomputed calls from the 5' RACE reads with MiXCR, one row per CDR3 protein. The profile shows about half a million distinct CDR3 sequences, 15% to 20% of them singletons. The sequenced sample consisted of PBMCs or a T cell subset sorted from them (not recorded which). The receptors were sampled from an adult woman who had mild COVID-19 (a few samples of this study predate the infection). Cell type and time point are not known.

This clonotype was detected a few times. The V call is TRBV27, the J call TRBJ2-7; D is possibly TRBD1 (6 bases). Germline CDR1 is MNHEY and CDR2 is SMNVEV (reference sequence). CDR3 length: 15 residues. The germline V and J ends were trimmed by 4 bases and 2 bases, with 15 bases remaining between them. The CDR3 sequence: CASSSRNRVPYEQYF. CDR3 bases: TGTGCCAGCAGTTCGAGGAACAGGGTCCCCTACGAGCAGTACTTC.

To note about this clonotype: Given a much more abundant clone one base away, this may be a read error. The chain joins TRBV29-1 to TRBJ2-6; possible D gene TRBD2, 6 bases. The V gene's germline CDR1 is SQVTM and CDR2 ANQGSEA. Trimming shortened V by 7 bases and J by 3 bases, and 13 bases separated the two germline ends. There are 14 residues in the CDR3. Here the CDR3 reads CSAVSGDGANVLTF. The CDR3 region has the DNA TGCAGCGCTGTGTCGGGGGATGGGGCCAACGTCCTGACTTTC.